This T cell receptor beta chain was recorded in a study of cytomegalovirus exposure and HLA in healthy donors. In germline, CDR1 is SGHRS, CDR2 YFSETQ. The trim removed 6 bases at V and 1 base at J, leaving 7 bases unmatched. This CDR3 region has 18 residues. The PCR was carried out with 60 Vbeta primers and 13 Jbeta primers. Profiled with immunoSEQ multiplex PCR; TCRdb holds only in-frame clones, not every one. The sample yields about 150,000 clones, about four fifths seen once. The count of this clone is one. The V call is TRBV5-1, the J call TRBJ2-1; 16 nucleotides align to TRBD2. The receptor was isolated from a man aged 18 to 29 in good health and CMV-seronegative. Sequenced: PBMCs. CDR3 in amino acids: CASKKGLAGGRSYNEQFF. Here the CDR3 DNA reads TGCGCCAGCAAGAAGGGACTAGCGGGGGGGCGATCCTACAATGAGCAGTTCTTC. The variable domain in full, completed from reference TRBV5-1 and TRBJ2-1, reads KAGVTQTPRYLIKTRGQQVTLSCSPISGHRSVSWYQQTPGQGLQFLFEYFSETQRNKGNFPGRFSGRQFSNSRSEMNVSTLELGDSALYLCASKKGLAGGRSYNEQFFGPGTRLTVL.